These 16 T cell receptor beta chains were sequenced from one sample in a study of EBV T-cell therapy then PD-1 blockade in nasopharyngeal carcinoma. Antigens of these TCRs are unknown. Specified treatment: AdE1-LMPpoly-expanded autologous EBV-specific T-cell therapy followed by anti-PD-1 nivolumab. Sequencing was performed with immunoSEQ multiplex PCR; in TCRdb, only in-frame clones are kept and a portion is missing. The data hold some 17,000 clones, with approximately 83% observed a single time. This sample comprised CD8+ T cells from blood, obtained at day 0 from a patient whose treatment included autologous EBV-specific T cells and nivolumab. The receptors derive from a man between 40 and 49 years old with nasopharyngeal carcinoma.

This chain uses TRBV6-2 or TRBV6-3 with TRBJ2-2; D uncertain. This CDR3 region has 13 residues. V shed 2 bases and J shed 5 bases, with 6 bases lying between them. Per germline, CDR1 MNHEY and CDR2 SVGEGT. The chain's CDR3 is CASSYKETGELFF. The CDR3 DNA reads TGTGCCAGCAGTTACAAGGAGACCGGGGAGCTGTTTTTT.

The V gene is TRBV27, the J gene TRBJ1-1, with unresolved D. The CDR3 runs to 14 residues. V was trimmed by 2 bases and J by 2 bases, leaving 9 bases between them. The germline CDR1 and CDR2 sequences are MNHEY and SMNVEV (reference sequence). As DNA, the CDR3 is TGTGCCAGCAGTTTAGTTTCACTTAACACTGAAGCTTTCTTT. Translation gives CASSLVSLNTEAFF.

The rearrangement links TRBV15 to TRBJ2-7; the D gene is possibly TRBD2 (6 bases). Germline CDR1 is LNHNV and CDR2 is YYDKDF (reference sequence). The CDR3 spans 15 residues. V was shortened by 3 bases and J by 9 bases, with 21 bases between the two germline ends. The CDR3 region has the DNA TGTGCCACCAGCAGGTCCCGGGACGGGGGTAGGGGGCAGTACTTC. This translates into CATSRSRDGGRGQYF.

The chain is built from TRBV29-1 and TRBJ2-1; no reliable D call. Germline V gene lookup returns CDR1 SQVTM and CDR2 ANQGSEA. This CDR3 is built from 10 residues. Deletions cut 7 bases from V and 9 bases from J, with 10 bases between. CDR3 residues: CSAIHFEQFF. CDR3 coding DNA: TGCAGCGCCATCCATTTTGAGCAGTTCTTC.

The V call is TRBV11-3, the J call TRBJ2-3; D ambiguous. CDR3 length: 15 amino acids. V shed 5 bases and J shed 2 bases, with 14 bases lying between them. Germline-derived CDR1 and CDR2 are SGHNT and YENEEA. The CDR3 DNA reads TGTGCCAGCAGCCCCCGTGGCAGCCCCACAGATACGCAGTATTTT. Translated: CASSPRGSPTDTQYF.

This chain connects TRBV30 to TRBJ2-5; 7 bases are shared with TRBD2. V trimming: 1 base; J trimming: 5 bases; junction bases outside the gene matches: 4. The CDR3 has 13 amino acids. CDR1 and CDR2 (germline): GTSNPN, SVGIG (reference sequence). The CDR3 reads CAWSGGAGETQYF. The CDR3 DNA reads TGTGCCTGGAGTGGAGGAGCGGGGGAGACCCAGTACTTC.

V is TRBV7-8 and J is TRBJ2-5; D not certain. Germline V CDR1 and CDR2: SGHVS, FQNEAQ. The CDR3 runs 16 residues. V lost 9 bases and J lost 8, with 28 bases in between. As DNA, the CDR3 is TGTGCCAGTCAACCCCGCACAGAAGGCGCCCTCCGCACCCAGTACTTC. Translating it yields CASQPRTEGALRTQYF.

Concerning this clone itself: This CDR3 is also generated by other DNA sequences in the sample. The chain has TRBV19 and TRBJ1-5; D gene uncertain. CDR1 and CDR2 from the germline V gene are LNHDA and SQIVND (reference sequence). With 1 base removed from V and 2 bases from J, the gap between germline ends came to 9 bases. The CDR3 is 15 residues long. CDR3 residues: CASSIGGGGNQPQHF. CDR3 DNA sequence: TGTGCCAGTAGTATAGGGGGTGGGGGCAATCAGCCCCAGCATTTT.

The genes are TRBV27 and TRBJ2-1; 11 bases fit TRBD1. J gave up 0 bases and V 5 bases, and 3 bases lay outside the gene matches. This CDR3 contains 16 residues. Germline V CDR1 and CDR2: MNHEY, SMNVEV (reference sequence). The CDR3: CASSPGTGGSYNEQFF. Here the CDR3 DNA reads TGTGCCAGCAGTCCCGGGACAGGGGGCTCCTACAATGAGCAGTTCTTC.

The chain recombines TRBV5-6 with TRBJ1-3; no definite D call. V lost 0 bases and J 0 bases, leaving 13 bases between the germline ends. Looked up from germline, CDR1 is SGHDT and CDR2 is YYEEEE. The CDR3 sequence is 17 residues long. The CDR3 reads CASSLGRGTSSGNTIYF. DNA of the CDR3: TGTGCCAGCAGCTTGGGCCGCGGCACCAGCTCTGGAAACACCATATATTTT.

The rearrangement joins TRBV6-5 to TRBJ2-1; D is undetermined. The CDR3 consists of 13 residues. V dropped 2 bases and J dropped 3 bases, with 5 bases sitting between them. CDR1 is MNHEY and CDR2 is SVGAGI in the germline V gene. CDR3 sequence: CASSYGNYNEQFF. CDR3 nucleotide sequence: TGTGCCAGCAGTTACGGGAACTACAATGAGCAGTTCTTC.

V gene TRBV6-2 or TRBV6-3 combines with J gene TRBJ2-6; 7 bases line up with TRBD2. Unmatched junction bases numbered 0, after V lost 0 bases and J lost 1 base. The CDR3 consists of 16 residues. Germline CDR1 reads MNHEY; CDR2 reads SVGEGT. The CDR3 DNA sequence: TGTGCCAGCAGTTACTCGGGGGGGTCTGGGGCCAACGTCCTGACTTTC. This translates into CASSYSGGSGANVLTF.

The chain uses TRBV9 and TRBJ1-3; possible D gene TRBD1, 5 bases. V was clipped by 0 bases and J by 4 bases, with 11 bases between them. CDR3 length: 15 amino acids. Germline CDR1 SGDLS, CDR2 YYNGEE. As DNA, the CDR3 is TGTGCCAGCAGCGTAGAAGGGGCAAGGGGAAACACCATATATTTT. As protein: CASSVEGARGNTIYF.

The chain is built from TRBV12-5 and TRBJ2-5; the D is unclear. CDR3 size: 13 residues. Germline V lookup: CDR1 LGHNT, CDR2 FRNRAP. Trimming shortened V by 1 base and J by 7 bases, and 10 bases separated the two germline ends. As DNA, the CDR3 is TGTGCTAGTGGTTTGGAACATGGGATGACCCAGTACTTC. Translation: CASGLEHGMTQYF.

The chain is built from TRBV7-9 and TRBJ2-7; 7 bases agree with TRBD1. Germline V gene lookup returns CDR1 SEHNR and CDR2 FQNEAQ (reference sequence). There are 13 residues in the CDR3. With 9 bases clipped from V and 6 bases from J, the junction kept 11 bases outside the gene matches. The CDR3 nucleotides are TGTGCCAGTGACGACAGGGCATTGGGCGAGCAGTACTTC. Encoded protein: CASDDRALGEQYF.

The V gene is TRBV9, the J gene TRBJ2-1; the D gene is possibly TRBD1 (6 bases). From germline, CDR1 is SGDLS and CDR2 YYNGEE. The CDR3 sequence is 12 residues long. Trimming took off 3 bases at V and 12 bases at J, with 13 bases between the two ends. The CDR3 loop is CASSGGRAGQFF. In nucleotides, the CDR3 is TGTGCCAGCAGCGGGGGGCGGGCCGGGCAGTTCTTC.